Shown below are 8 T cell receptor beta chains from a single sample sequenced in a study of cytomegalovirus exposure and HLA in healthy donors. Vbeta (60) and Jbeta (13) primers were used in the PCR. Using immunoSEQ multiplex PCR, the repertoire was profiled, and TCRdb retains in-frame clones only, with some absent. The sample consists of under 200,000 clones, around 76% of them appearing once. Specimen: PBMCs. All receptors come from a girl aged 5 to 17 in good health and CMV-seropositive.

This rearrangement joins TRBV5-4 to TRBJ2-1; D remains unclear. The CDR3 runs 11 residues. Trimming cost V 6 bases and J 2 bases, with 3 bases left between them. Germline CDR1 is SGHNT and CDR2 is YYREEE (reference sequence). The chain's CDR3 is CASTAYNEQFF. CDR3 sequence (DNA): TGTGCCAGCACGGCCTACAATGAGCAGTTCTTC. Variable domain in full (rest from reference TRBV5-4 and TRBJ2-1): ETGVTQSPTHLIKTRGQQVTLRCSSQSGHNTVSWYQQALGQGPQFIFQYYREEENGRGNFPPRFSGLQFPNYSSELNVNALELDDSALYLCASTAYNEQFFGPGTRLTVL.

V is TRBV15 and J is TRBJ1-1; the D gene is possibly TRBD1 (6 bases). Germline values: CDR1 LNHNV, CDR2 YYDKDF (reference sequence). The CDR3 is 16 residues long. V was cut by 5 bases and J by 4 bases, with 20 bases left in between. The CDR3 protein is CATSRALIQGITEAFF. Written as DNA, the CDR3 is TGTGCCACCAGCCGGGCCCTTATACAGGGTATCACTGAAGCTTTCTTT.

V and J are TRBV11-2 and TRBJ2-2; D ambiguous. Trimming shortened V by 1 base and J by 4 bases, and 10 bases separated the two germline ends. Germline loops: CDR1 SGHAT, CDR2 FQNNGV. CDR3 length: 15 residues. CDR3 nucleotide sequence: TGTGCCAGCAGCTTAGTTGTAGTTGGCACCGGGGAGCTGTTTTTT. It codes for CASSLVVVGTGELFF.

This clone was detected only a few times. This sequence joins TRBV12-5 and TRBJ2-7; D perhaps matches TRBD1 (5 bases). The V end was cut by 0 bases, the J end by 2 bases, with 14 bases between. This CDR3 is built from 16 residues. The germline CDR1 and CDR2 sequences are LGHNT and FRNRAP. DNA for the CDR3: TGTGCTAGTGGTTTGGTACTCAGGGTACCTCCCTACGAGCAGTACTTC. Its translation: CASGLVLRVPPYEQYF.

The chain has TRBV5-1 and TRBJ2-7; D remains ambiguous. The germline CDR1 and CDR2 sequences are SGHRS and YFSETQ. This CDR3 is built from 14 residues. Trimming shortened V by 1 base and J by 0 bases, and 8 bases separated the two germline ends. The CDR3 region is CASSLNQASYEQYF. CDR3 in DNA: TGCGCCAGCAGCTTGAACCAGGCCTCCTACGAGCAGTACTTC.

The chain recombines TRBV6-5 with TRBJ2-7; TRBD1 aligns across 9 bases. Germline values: CDR1 MNHEY, CDR2 SVGAGI. The CDR3 extends over 14 amino acids. Trimming took 6 bases from V and 4 from J; bases not matched to a gene: 7. CDR3: CASRRGQGIYEQYF. CDR3 nucleotides: TGTGCCAGCAGACGAGGACAGGGGATATACGAGCAGTACTTC.

The rearrangement links TRBV18 to TRBJ1-1; D is unresolved. V lost 3 bases and J 0 bases, leaving 8 bases between the germline ends. This CDR3 is 14 amino acids long. Per germline, CDR1 KGHSH and CDR2 LQKENI. The CDR3 DNA reads TGTGCCAGCTCACCGGGCGTACTGAACACTGAAGCTTTCTTT. It codes for CASSPGVLNTEAFF. The whole variable domain, remainder taken from reference TRBV18 and TRBJ1-1, is NAGVMQNPRHLVRRRGQEARLRCSPMKGHSHVYWYRQLPEEGLKFMVYLQKENIIDESGMPKERFSAEFPKEGPSILRIQQVVRGDSAAYFCASSPGVLNTEAFFGQGTRLTVV.

The CDR3 is CASSVARDLPQHF. The CDR3 coding sequence is TGTGCCAGCAGTGTGGCCAGGGACTTGCCCCAGCATTTT. This chain uses TRBV2 with TRBJ1-5; a weak D match, TRBD1 (5 bases). The germline CDR1 and CDR2 sequences are SNHLY and FYNNEI. The CDR3 sequence is 13 residues long. Trimming shortened V by 4 bases and J by 9 bases, and 13 bases separated the two germline ends. The full variable domain, completed using reference TRBV2 and TRBJ1-5, is EPEVTQTPSHQVTQMGQEVILRCVPISNHLYFYWYRQILGQKVEFLVSFYNNEISEKSEIFDDQFSVERPDGSNFTLKIRSTKLEDSAMYFCASSVARDLPQHFGDGTRLSIL.